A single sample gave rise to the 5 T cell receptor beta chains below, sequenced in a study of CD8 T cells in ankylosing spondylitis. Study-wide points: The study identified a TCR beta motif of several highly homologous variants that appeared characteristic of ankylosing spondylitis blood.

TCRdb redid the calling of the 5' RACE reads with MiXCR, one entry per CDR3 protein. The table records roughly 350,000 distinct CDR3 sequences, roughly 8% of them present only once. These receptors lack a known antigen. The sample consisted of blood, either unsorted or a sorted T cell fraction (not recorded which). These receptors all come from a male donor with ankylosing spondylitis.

CDR3 DNA: TGCGCCAGCAGCCAACTCGGACTAGCGGGAGGGCCTCTTCAAGAGACCCAGTACTTC. Amino acid sequence: CASSQLGLAGGPLQETQYF. The J gene is TRBJ2-5, the V gene TRBV4-1, with 15 bases fitting TRBD2. The CDR3 spans 19 residues. Losses at the gene ends were 2 bases for V and 2 bases for J; bases not matched to a gene: 9. Germline CDR1 reads MGHRA; CDR2 reads YSYEKL.

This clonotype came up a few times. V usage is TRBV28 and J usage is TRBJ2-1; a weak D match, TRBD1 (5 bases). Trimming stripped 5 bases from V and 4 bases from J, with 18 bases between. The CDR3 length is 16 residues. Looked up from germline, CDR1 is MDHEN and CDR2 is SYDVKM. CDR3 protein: CASSRPTGIRYNEQFF. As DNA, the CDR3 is TGTGCCAGCAGTCGACCCACAGGAATCAGATACAATGAGCAGTTCTTC.

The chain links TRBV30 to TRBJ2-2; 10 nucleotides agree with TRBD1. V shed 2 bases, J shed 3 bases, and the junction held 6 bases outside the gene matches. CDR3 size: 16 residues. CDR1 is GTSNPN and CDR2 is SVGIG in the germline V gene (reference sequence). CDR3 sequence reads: CAWSLPGTGDTGELFF. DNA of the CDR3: TGTGCCTGGAGTCTGCCCGGGACAGGGGACACCGGGGAGCTGTTTTTT.

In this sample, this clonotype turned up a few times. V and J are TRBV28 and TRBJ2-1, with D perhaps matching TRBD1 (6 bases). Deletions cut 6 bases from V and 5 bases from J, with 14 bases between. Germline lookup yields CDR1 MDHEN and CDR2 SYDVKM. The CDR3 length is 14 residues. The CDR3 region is CASRMTGTNNEQFF. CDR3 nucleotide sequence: TGTGCCAGCAGGATGACCGGGACAAACAATGAGCAGTTCTTC.

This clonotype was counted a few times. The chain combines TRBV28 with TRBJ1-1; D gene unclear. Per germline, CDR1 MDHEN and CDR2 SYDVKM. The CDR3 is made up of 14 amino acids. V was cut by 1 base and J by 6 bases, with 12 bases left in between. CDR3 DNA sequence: TGTGCCAGCAGTTTATTAGAGGTCCCTTCTGAAGCTTTCTTT. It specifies CASSLLEVPSEAFF.